A selection of T cell receptor beta chains follows, all from one sample in a study of blood T cell repertoires in COVID-19. Assay used: immunoSEQ multiplex PCR; TCRdb lists only in-frame clones, some missing. The table records around 100,000 clones, approximately 90% of them present only once. Sequencing was carried out using peripheral blood. Every receptor here comes from a man aged 50-60 years with acute or convalescent COVID-19. CDR3s include the opening cysteine and the closing phenylalanine or tryptophan. The D gene is left open where the match is weak. The size entry is marked missing in some rows and otherwise reads once, few, many or a size class.

J: TRBJ1-2; D: NA; size: NA; V: TRBV5-1; CDR3: CASSLEGVGYTF; DNA: TGCGCCAGCAGCTTGGAAGGGGTCGGCTACACCTTC
J: TRBJ1-3; D: NA; size: NA; V: TRBV19; CDR3: CASSFARRGSSSGNTIYF; DNA: TGTGCCAGTAGTTTCGCACGGCGGGGATCTTCTTCCGGAAACACCATATATTTT
J: TRBJ1-6; D: TRBD1; size: once; V: TRBV6-5; CDR3: CASRITGGNSPLHF; DNA: TGTGCCAGCCGAATCACAGGGGGCAATTCACCCCTCCACTTT
J: TRBJ2-1; D: NA; size: NA; V: TRBV7-8; CDR3: CASSFGLLAPYNEQFF; DNA: TGTGCCAGCAGCTTCGGACTGCTTGCGCCGTACAATGAGCAGTTCTTC
J: TRBJ2-3; D: NA; size: NA; V: TRBV19; CDR3: CASSLDRVSTDTQYF; DNA: TGTGCCAGTAGCCTTGACCGGGTGAGCACAGATACGCAGTATTTT
J: TRBJ2-5; D: TRBD2; size: NA; V: TRBV7-2; CDR3: CASSWGLAGQETQYF; DNA: TGTGCCAGCAGCTGGGGACTAGCGGGTCAAGAGACCCAGTACTTC
J: TRBJ2-1; D: NA; size: NA; V: TRBV3-1/TRBV3-2; CDR3: CASSQEGLPGSVKWNEQFF; DNA: TGTGCCAGCAGCCAAGAAGGCCTTCCGGGGAGCGTCAAGTGGAATGAGCAGTTCTTC
J: TRBJ2-7; D: TRBD2; size: NA; V: TRBV5-1; CDR3: CASSLELAVTYEQYF; DNA: TGCGCCAGCAGCTTGGAGCTAGCGGTGACCTACGAGCAGTACTTC
J: TRBJ2-7; D: NA; size: NA; V: TRBV7-2; CDR3: CASSFQTGSYEQYF; DNA: TGTGCCAGCAGCTTCCAGACAGGCTCCTACGAGCAGTACTTC
J: TRBJ1-5; D: NA; size: few; V: TRBV6-5; CDR3: CASGRGEDQPQHF; DNA: TGTGCCAGTGGGAGGGGAGAGGATCAGCCCCAGCATTTT
J: TRBJ2-3; D: TRBD2; size: NA; V: TRBV5-4; CDR3: CASSFGGSDTQYF; DNA: TGTGCCAGCAGCTTTGGCGGGAGTGATACGCAGTATTTT
J: TRBJ1-1; D: TRBD1; size: NA; V: TRBV25-1; CDR3: CASSEGTGLNTEAFF; DNA: TGTGCCAGCAGTGAAGGGACAGGGTTGAACACTGAAGCTTTCTTT
J: TRBJ1-2; D: NA; size: NA; V: TRBV5-5; CDR3: CASSLHGDSYTF; DNA: TGTGCCAGCAGCCTGCACGGGGATAGCTACACCTTC
J: TRBJ2-3; D: NA; size: NA; V: TRBV11-2; CDR3: CASSLGQTDTQYF; DNA: TGTGCCAGCAGCTTAGGGCAAACAGATACGCAGTATTTT
J: TRBJ1-2; D: TRBD1; size: NA; V: TRBV27; CDR3: CASTGGQMALTF; DNA: TGTGCCAGCACCGGGGGACAGATGGCTTTAACCTTC
J: TRBJ2-6; D: NA; size: NA; V: TRBV29-1; CDR3: CSVVLSGANVLTF; DNA: TGCAGCGTTGTACTCTCTGGGGCCAACGTCCTGACTTTC
J: TRBJ2-1; D: TRBD1; size: NA; V: TRBV11-3; CDR3: CASSFRGTGYNEQFF; DNA: TGTGCCAGCAGCTTTAGAGGGACAGGGTACAATGAGCAGTTCTTC
J: TRBJ2-5; D: TRBD2; size: NA; V: TRBV5-4; CDR3: CASSPPRASGTETQYF; DNA: TGTGCCAGCAGCCCCCCCAGGGCTAGCGGGACGGAGACCCAGTACTTC